This T cell receptor (beta chain) was retrieved from a study of T cells in women clearing cervical HPV infection. Study as a whole: Cases were women with histologically confirmed HPV16-related CIN3 or worse, including a couple of invasive cancers.

This CDR3 comprises 11 residues. Trimming pared 7 bases from V and 7 bases from J, leaving 10 bases between. TCRdb's copy holds only in-frame clones and misses some; the assay was immunoSEQ multiplex PCR. Listed are 25,000 to 35,000 clones; under 25% falls within the top ten. Of note for this clone: No antigen is known for it. The read ends 3 residues early relative to the CDR3; the germline J gene fills the gap.

Whole-study findings and limits: It is unknown whether associations predate infection; no effector/memory or HPV-specific sorting.

This receptor was obtained from a woman aged 18-69 years with a cervical HPV16 infection that either progressed to CIN3+ or cleared (not recorded which). The V and J genes are TRBV12-3 or TRBV12-4 and TRBJ2-5; no clear D. Sequenced: blood buffy coat. The part of the CDR3 DNA that was read is TGTGCCAGCATGTCCCTCGGGACC. Its protein product is CASMSLGT. From start to end, the CDR3 is CASMSLGTQYF.